Shown below are 12 T cell receptor beta chains from a single sample sequenced in a study of blood T cell repertoires in COVID-19. Clones were read by immunoSEQ multiplex PCR, and TCRdb kept only the in-frame ones, dropping some. The table records hundreds of thousands of clones, 80% to 90% of them present only once. The sequencing sample was made of peripheral blood. Receptor source: a woman aged 80 or over with active or convalescent COVID-19.

The sample holds one count of this clone. The V and J genes are TRBV7-6 and TRBJ1-1, with D possibly being TRBD1 (5 bases). There are 14 residues in the CDR3. V lost 1 base and J 2 bases, leaving 8 bases between the germline ends. CDR1 is SGHVS, CDR2 FNYEAQ, per germline. The CDR3, as DNA: TGTGCCAGCAGCTTAGGGAGGGGTAACACTGAAGCTTTCTTT. Protein product: CASSLGRGNTEAFF.

CDR3 coding DNA: TGCGCCAGCAGCCCTACAGGGCCTCCGGAGTATTTT. Protein product: CASSPTGPPEYF. This chain links TRBV5-1 with TRBJ2-3; possibly TRBD1 for D (6 bases). CDR1 and CDR2 from the germline V gene are SGHRS and YFSETQ. The ends were cut back, 4 bases at V and 13 bases at J, with 16 bases in the middle. This CDR3 has 12 amino acids.

This clone was detected only once. The chain recombines TRBV7-9 with TRBJ1-5; TRBD1 matches at 10 bases. Germline V CDR1 and CDR2: SEHNR, FQNEAQ (reference sequence). V lost 7 bases to trimming and J lost 7 bases; unmatched junction nucleotides: 4. The CDR3 runs to 13 residues. Here the CDR3 DNA reads TGTGCCAGCACGGGGACAGGGGACCAGCCCCAGCATTTT. Amino acids: CASTGTGDQPQHF.

This clone was seen only a few times. Other DNA sequences in this sample translate to the same CDR3. The V call is TRBV5-1, the J call TRBJ2-5; 11 bases match TRBD2. Trimming took 0 bases from V and 2 from J; bases not matched to a gene: 3. This CDR3 region has 16 residues. Germline CDR1 and CDR2: SGHRS and YFSETQ. CDR3 loop: CASSLGLAGGQETQYF. CDR3 bases: TGCGCCAGCAGCTTGGGCCTAGCGGGAGGACAAGAGACCCAGTACTTC.

This clone was detected once. The J gene is TRBJ1-2, the V gene TRBV7-9; D is uncertain. There are 16 residues in the CDR3. CDR1 SEHNR and CDR2 FQNEAQ come from the germline V gene (reference sequence). V was pared by 1 base and J by 0 bases, with 12 bases between. CDR3 in amino acids: CASSLVSGRANYGYTF. DNA of the CDR3: TGTGCCAGCAGCTTAGTTAGTGGGAGAGCTAACTATGGCTACACCTTC.

J is TRBJ1-5 and V is TRBV7-8; possibly TRBD1 for D (6 bases). Germline CDR1 is SGHVS and CDR2 is FQNEAQ. The CDR3 totals 17 residues. V lost 4 bases and J lost 0, with 16 bases in between. CDR3: CASSSRTELYSNQPQHF. As DNA, the CDR3 is TGTGCCAGCAGCTCCCGGACAGAACTCTATAGCAATCAGCCCCAGCATTTT.

The genes are TRBV28 and TRBJ2-7; D unclear. Germline V gives CDR1 MDHEN, CDR2 SYDVKM. V lost 2 bases and J 3 bases, leaving 17 bases between the germline ends. The CDR3 has 16 residues. The CDR3 coding sequence is TGTGCCAGCAGTTTAAGGAGCCTGACCTTCATCTACGAGCAGTACTTC. Protein: CASSLRSLTFIYEQYF.

The chain carries TRBV15 and TRBJ2-1; the match to TRBD2 covers 8 bases. Germline V gene sequence: CDR1 LNHNV, CDR2 YYDKDF (reference sequence). CDR3 length equals 17 residues. With V trimmed by 0 bases and J by 3 bases, 7 bases remained unmatched. CDR3 sequence: CATSRDKTSVLYNEQFF. The CDR3, as DNA: TGTGCCACCAGCAGAGATAAGACTAGCGTCCTCTACAATGAGCAGTTCTTC.

The chain combines TRBV28 with TRBJ2-4; tentatively, D is TRBD1 (5 bases). Trimming left V 2 bases short and J 2 bases short, with 13 bases between. The CDR3 runs to 16 residues. Looked up from germline, CDR1 is MDHEN and CDR2 is SYDVKM. This CDR3 is CASSLQGLGTKNIQYF. As DNA, the CDR3 is TGTGCCAGCAGTTTACAGGGCCTGGGAACCAAAAACATTCAGTACTTC.

The genes are TRBV24-1 and TRBJ2-3; D perhaps matches TRBD2 (6 bases). Germline loops: CDR1 KGHDR, CDR2 SFDVKD. Trimming removed 4 bases from V and 8 bases from J, with 15 bases in between. CDR3 size: 14 residues. CDR3 loop: CATSDYAGGITQYF. CDR3 nucleotides: TGTGCCACCAGTGACTACGCCGGAGGGATTACGCAGTATTTT.

This clone was recorded once. The rearrangement joins TRBV6-2 or TRBV6-3 to TRBJ1-5, with 7 bases that match TRBD1. The germline V gene encodes CDR1 MNHEY and CDR2 SVGEGT. The CDR3 loop spans 14 amino acids. J was trimmed by 8 bases and V by 6 bases; bases with no gene match: 10. The chain's CDR3 is CASSTRQGWKPQHF. Written as DNA, the CDR3 is TGTGCCAGCAGCACGAGACAGGGTTGGAAGCCCCAGCATTTT.

Note on this clone: In the same sample, other DNA sequences code for this CDR3. The genes are TRBV5-6 and TRBJ2-7; TRBD2 agrees at 9 bases. This CDR3 contains 15 residues. Germline V gene data show CDR1 as SGHDT and CDR2 as YYEEEE. Germline trimming cut 0 bases from V and 3 bases from J; bases unmatched to any gene: 4. CDR3 DNA sequence: TGTGCCAGCAGCTTGGGGGCTAGCGGGGACTACGAGCAGTACTTC. Protein sequence: CASSLGASGDYEQYF.